This note documents a single T cell receptor beta chain sequence. The record originates from a study of cytomegalovirus exposure and HLA in healthy donors. The table came from immunoSEQ multiplex PCR; TCRdb's copy has only in-frame clones and leaves some out. The data show around 150,000 clones, approximately 84% seen once. Separate from the roughly 700-subject first cohort, the roughly 130-subject validation cohort was the one that the donors belonged to. The CDR3 covers 14 residues. Germline CDR1 SNHLY, CDR2 FYNNEI. V lost 10 bases, J lost 2 bases, and 9 bases stayed unmatched. The chain joins TRBV2 to TRBJ2-7, with TRBD1 matching 9 bases. The sequence derives from a man aged 25 to 40 in good health and CMV-seropositive. The sequenced sample consisted of PBMCs. DNA of the CDR3: TGTGCCACCTCCCGGGACAGGGAGGCCTACGAGCAGTACTTC. Protein: CATSRDREAYEQYF.